This TCR beta chain came from a study of regulatory T cells in long-lasting Graves disease. General study points: It is possible that accuracy was reduced by the small size of the sample.

The time point is: newly diagnosed GD, antithyroid drugs for less than 3 months. The TCR library was prepared using RNA isolated from PBMCs. With EDTA tubes as the receptacles, roughly 9.7 milliliters of peripheral blood were drawn. This clonotype was counted ten times or more. Its antigen is still unknown. For TCR beta, libraries came from iRepertoire HTBI primers and Arm-PCR of CDR3 regions. As originally analysed: Identified segments across samples numbered roughly 62 TRBV and approximately 15 TRBJ. TCRdb analysed the multiplex PCR reads with MiXCR anew, one entry per CDR3 protein. TCRdb, rather than the study authors, made the V and J calls. The repertoire holds 680,000 or so distinct CDR3 sequences, with around 15% as singletons. This CDR3 is 15 amino acids long. V lost 5 bases and J lost 1; bases outside the gene matches: 7. The germline CDR1 and CDR2 sequences are KGHSH and LQKENI. The sample was also linked to a second study, of T cells in Graves' hyperthyroidism and ophthalmopathy.

Sample: peripheral blood mononuclear cells (PBMCs), taken at new diagnosis, from a patient treated with antithyroid drugs. The TCR comes from a woman in her thirties with Graves disease. The chain is built from TRBV18 and TRBJ2-7, with 8 bases lining up with TRBD1. CDR3 bases: TGTGCCAGCTCATATGGACAGGGCGAGTCCTACGAGCAGTACTTC. Translated: CASSYGQGESYEQYF.